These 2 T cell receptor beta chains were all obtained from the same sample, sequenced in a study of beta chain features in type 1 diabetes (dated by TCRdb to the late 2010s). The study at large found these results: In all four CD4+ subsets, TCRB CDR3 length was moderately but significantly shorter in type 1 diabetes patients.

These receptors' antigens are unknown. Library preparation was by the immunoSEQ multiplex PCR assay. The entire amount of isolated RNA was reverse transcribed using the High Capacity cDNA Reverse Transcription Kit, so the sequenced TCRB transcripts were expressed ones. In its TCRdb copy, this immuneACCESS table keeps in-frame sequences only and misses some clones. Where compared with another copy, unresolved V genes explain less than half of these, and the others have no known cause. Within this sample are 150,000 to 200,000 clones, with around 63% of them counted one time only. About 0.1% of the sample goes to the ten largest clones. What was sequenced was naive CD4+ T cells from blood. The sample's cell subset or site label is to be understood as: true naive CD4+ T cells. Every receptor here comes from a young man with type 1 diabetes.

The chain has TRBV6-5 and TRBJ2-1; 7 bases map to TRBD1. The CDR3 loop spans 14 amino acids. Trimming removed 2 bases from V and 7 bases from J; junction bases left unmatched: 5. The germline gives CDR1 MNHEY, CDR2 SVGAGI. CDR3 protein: CASSYGTQGNEQFF. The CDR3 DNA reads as TGTGCCAGCAGTTACGGGACACAGGGGAATGAGCAGTTCTTC.

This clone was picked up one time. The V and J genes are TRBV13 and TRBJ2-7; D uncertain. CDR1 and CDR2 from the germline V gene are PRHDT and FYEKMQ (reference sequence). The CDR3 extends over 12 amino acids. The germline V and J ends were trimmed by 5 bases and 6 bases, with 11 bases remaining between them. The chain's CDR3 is CASSRTGSEQYF. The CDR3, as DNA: TGTGCCAGCAGCCGGACGGGTTCCGAGCAGTACTTC.